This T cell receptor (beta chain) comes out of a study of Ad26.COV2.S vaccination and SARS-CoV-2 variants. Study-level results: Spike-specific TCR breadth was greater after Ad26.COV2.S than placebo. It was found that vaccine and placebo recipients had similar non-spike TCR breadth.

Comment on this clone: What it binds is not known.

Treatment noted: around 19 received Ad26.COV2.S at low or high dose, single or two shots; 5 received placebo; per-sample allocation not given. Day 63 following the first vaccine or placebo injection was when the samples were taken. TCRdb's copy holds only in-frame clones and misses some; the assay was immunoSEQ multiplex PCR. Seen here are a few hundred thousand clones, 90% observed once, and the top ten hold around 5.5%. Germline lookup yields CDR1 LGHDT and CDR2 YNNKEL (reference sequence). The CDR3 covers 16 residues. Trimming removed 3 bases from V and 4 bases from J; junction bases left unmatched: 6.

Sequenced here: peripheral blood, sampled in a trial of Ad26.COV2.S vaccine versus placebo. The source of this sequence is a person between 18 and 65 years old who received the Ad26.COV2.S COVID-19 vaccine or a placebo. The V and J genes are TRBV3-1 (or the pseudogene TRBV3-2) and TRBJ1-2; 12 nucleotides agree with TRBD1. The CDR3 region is CASSQGQGALRYGYTF. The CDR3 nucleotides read TGTGCCAGCAGCCAGGGACAGGGGGCGCTTCGCTATGGCTACACCTTC.